The present TCR beta chain was sequenced within a study of human T cells and chemical hapten exposure. This clonotype has more than one count but fewer than ten. Its antigen is not known. During construction of the library, unique molecular identifiers were attached to individual cDNA molecules for quantitative, reproducible TCR counting. In the study's own analysis: Per-sample TCR counts ranged from about 20,000 to 700,000, median around 88,000. Using its own MiXCR run on the RACE reads, TCRdb lists one record per CDR3 protein. TCRdb's processing, not the authors' own work, is the source of the V and J calls. The sample records tens of thousands of distinct CDR3 sequences, 11% being singletons. The sample's time point: pre-sensitization, week 0. Regarding treatment: therapeutic diphenylcyclopropenone sensitization with weekly scalp DPC. The V and J ends lost 4 bases and 5 bases respectively, with 11 bases between them. The CDR3 is 12 amino acids. Germline-derived CDR1 and CDR2 are SQVTM and ANQGSEA.

General study points: A positive correlation with patch test score was shown by PT1 expanded TCR counts.

The sequencing here drew on whole blood, taken in connection with sensitization to the hapten diphenylcyclopropenone (DPC). This rearrangement joins TRBV29-1 to TRBJ1-2, with D unresolved. The TCR was taken from a woman aged 50 to 65 with alopecia areata. Some clones in this sample may be carry-over from other donors' samples. The CDR3 region has the DNA TGCAGCGTTGCCCCGTCTGGGTATGGCTACACCTTC. Its protein product is CSVAPSGYGYTF.